One sample yielded the 12 T cell receptor beta chains listed below, sequenced in a study of CD8+ T cells in alopecia areata. Described treatment: oral pan-JAK inhibitor, 5-10 mg twice daily. RNA extraction was followed by reverse transcription into cDNA, which acted as the sequencing template. Produced via immunoSEQ multiplex PCR; TCRdb's table is partial and in-frame only. The sample shows more than 150,000 clones, about three fifths of them seen only once. The specimen comprised CD8+ T cells sorted from blood, sampled at week 24, from a patient treated with tofacitinib. The receptor set was obtained from a human donor with alopecia areata.

In its sample, this clone was seen a few times. This chain joins TRBV7-2 and TRBJ2-1; TRBD2 is a possible D gene (5 bases). Germline V gene sequence: CDR1 SGHTA, CDR2 FQGNSA. CDR3 length: 11 residues. The CDR3 loop is CALEVYNEQFF. DNA of the CDR3: TGTGCGCTGGAGGTATACAATGAGCAGTTCTTC.

CDR3: CASSIRGDYEQYF. The CDR3 DNA follows: TGTGCCAGTAGTATAAGGGGGGACTACGAGCAGTACTTC. The V gene is TRBV19, the J gene TRBJ2-5; D may match TRBD1 or TRBD2 (6 bases each). TRBJ2-7 explains the end of the DNA better; the J call may be wrong. Germline V CDR1 and CDR2: LNHDA, SQIVND (reference sequence). This CDR3 is built from 13 residues.

The table lists this clone with a few counts. The chain recombines TRBV4-1 with TRBJ2-7; perhaps TRBD1 as D (5 bases). This CDR3 spans 15 amino acids. The V and J ends lost 1 base and 7 bases respectively, with 17 bases between them. CDR1 is MGHRA and CDR2 is YSYEKL in the germline V gene. CDR3: CASSQAPRQTVEQYF. The CDR3 coding sequence is TGCGCCAGCAGCCAAGCTCCACGGCAGACAGTAGAGCAGTACTTC.

The chain combines TRBV6-1 with TRBJ1-2; D possibly corresponds to TRBD1 (5 bases). Trimming pared 8 bases from V and 7 bases from J, leaving 11 bases between. This CDR3 is 11 amino acids long. The germline gives CDR1 MNHNS, CDR2 SASEGT. As DNA, the CDR3 is TGTGCCAGCGGACCGGGGGGTGGCTACACCTTC. Translated, it gives CASGPGGGYTF.

The chain combines TRBV14 with TRBJ2-7; 8 nucleotides agree with TRBD1. V trimming: 6 bases; J trimming: 2 bases; junction bases outside the gene matches: 3. Per germline, CDR1 SGHDN and CDR2 FVKESK. The CDR3 has 13 amino acids. CDR3 DNA: TGTGCCAGCAGACCGGGACAGGCCTACGAGCAGTACTTC. It codes for CASRPGQAYEQYF. Full variable domain (rest looked up from reference TRBV14 and TRBJ2-7): EAGVTQFPSHSVIEKGQTVTLRCDPISGHDNLYWYRRVMGKEIKFLLHFVKESKQDESGMPNNRFLAERTGGTYSTLKVQPAELEDSGVYFCASRPGQAYEQYFGPGTRLTVT.

The chain recombines TRBV5-1 with TRBJ2-5; TRBD2 matches at 11 bases. The CDR3 is made up of 16 amino acids. Germline V gene lookup returns CDR1 SGHRS and CDR2 YFSETQ. Trimming took 0 bases from V and 5 from J; bases not matched to a gene: 6. The CDR3 DNA reads TGCGCCAGCAGCTTGGATAGCGGGGGGGCCCTTGAGACCCAGTACTTC. It codes for CASSLDSGGALETQYF.

This chain connects TRBV7-9 to TRBJ1-2; D is ambiguous. V was clipped by 3 bases and J by 0 bases, with 8 bases between them. The CDR3 runs 14 residues. The V gene's germline CDR1 is SEHNR and CDR2 FQNEAQ (reference sequence). The CDR3 DNA reads TGTGCCAGCAGCTTTGGAACTCCTAACTATGGCTACACCTTC. Its translation: CASSFGTPNYGYTF.

This CDR3 reads CASGLASQGPEAFF. CDR3 bases: TGTGCTAGTGGTTTGGCAAGCCAGGGACCTGAAGCTTTCTTT. This rearrangement joins TRBV12-5 to TRBJ1-1, with TRBD1 as a possible D gene (5 bases). From germline, CDR1 is LGHNT and CDR2 FRNRAP. The CDR3 has 14 amino acids. V lost 1 base to trimming and J lost 6 bases, with 12 bases between them.

The chain links TRBV7-9 to TRBJ2-7; perhaps TRBD1 as D (6 bases). The V gene's germline CDR1 is SEHNR and CDR2 FQNEAQ (reference sequence). The CDR3 loop spans 14 amino acids. Trimming removed 4 bases from V and 2 bases from J, with 12 bases in between. CDR3 region: CASSSADSAYEQYF. For the CDR3, the DNA is TGTGCCAGCAGCTCCGCGGACAGCGCCTACGAGCAGTACTTC.

V gene TRBV2 combines with J gene TRBJ2-3; 11 positions match TRBD2. Trimming cost V 6 bases and J 4 bases; bases outside gene matches: 6. Per the germline V gene, CDR1 is SNHLY and CDR2 is FYNNEI. This CDR3 comprises 15 residues. CDR3 bases: TGTGCCAGCAGCCAAACTAGCGGGGGAGCAGATACGCAGTATTTT. Translating gives CASSQTSGGADTQYF.

J is TRBJ2-1 and V is TRBV13; 7 bases match TRBD2. The CDR3 totals 12 residues. The junction had 4 bases not matched to a gene; V was cut back by 4 bases and J by 10 bases. Per the germline V gene, CDR1 is PRHDT and CDR2 is FYEKMQ (reference sequence). For the CDR3, the DNA is TGTGCCAGCAGCTCCGGGGGGAGAGAGCAGTTCTTC. It yields the protein CASSSGGREQFF. The full variable domain, with the rest looked up from reference TRBV13 and TRBJ2-1, is AAGVIQSPRHLIKEKRETATLKCYPIPRHDTVYWYQQGPGQDPQFLISFYEKMQSDKGSIPDRFSAQQFSDYHSELNMSSLELGDSALYFCASSSGGREQFFGPGTRLTVL.

This clone was observed a few times. The rearrangement joins TRBV30 to TRBJ1-6; D gene uncertain. V was pared by 3 bases and J by 7 bases, with 10 bases between. Germline CDR1 and CDR2: GTSNPN and SVGIG (reference sequence). The CDR3 contains 13 residues. CDR3 region: CAWSPGLNSPLHF. The CDR3 DNA reads TGTGCCTGGAGCCCCGGTCTAAATTCACCCCTCCACTTT. Full variable domain (rest looked up from reference TRBV30 and TRBJ1-6): SQTIHQWPATLVQPVGSPLSLECTVEGTSNPNLYWYRQAAGRGLQLLFYSVGIGQISSEVPQNLSASRPQDRQFILSSKKLLLSDSGFYLCAWSPGLNSPLHFGNGTRLTVT.